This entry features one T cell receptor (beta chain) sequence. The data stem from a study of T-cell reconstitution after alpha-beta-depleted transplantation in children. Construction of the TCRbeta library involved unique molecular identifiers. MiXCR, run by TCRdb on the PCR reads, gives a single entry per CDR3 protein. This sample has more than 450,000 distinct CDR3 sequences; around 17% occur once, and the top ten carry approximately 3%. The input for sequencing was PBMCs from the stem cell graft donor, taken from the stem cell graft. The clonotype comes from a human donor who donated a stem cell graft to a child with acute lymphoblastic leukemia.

CDR3: CASSSGAGLAHNEQFF. The CDR3 region has the DNA TGTGCCAGCAGCTCCGGGGCGGGACTAGCGCACAATGAGCAGTTCTTC. V usage is TRBV7-3 and J usage is TRBJ2-1; 10 nucleotides align to TRBD2. Germline CDR1 reads SGHTA; CDR2 reads FQGTGA. The CDR3 has 16 residues. Unmatched junction bases numbered 8, after V lost 4 bases and J lost 5 bases.